What follows are 30 T cell receptor beta chains derived from one specimen sequenced in a study of read filtering for tumor transcriptome and immune sequencing. This library used roughly 370 ng RNA and molecular barcoded adaptors spanning alpha/delta and beta/gamma chains. TCRdb ran MiXCR on the reads and lists one entry per CDR3 protein. Of over 35,000 distinct CDR3 sequences listed, under 15% are singletons. Material: a population of CD138-negative cells sorted from bone marrow. These receptors were obtained from a donor aged 40 or over with multiple myeloma.

This clonotype has ten or more counts. The V call is TRBV7-9, the J call TRBJ1-1; D uncertain. CDR3 size: 12 residues. Trimming stripped 2 bases from V and 3 bases from J, with 4 bases between. Germline CDR1 SEHNR, CDR2 FQNEAQ (reference sequence). The CDR3 loop is CASSLTYTEAFF. The CDR3 bases are TGTGCCAGCAGCTTAACGTACACTGAAGCTTTCTTT.

This clonotype was recorded at least ten times. CDR3 amino acids: CSGAGVQNTEAFF. The CDR3 DNA sequence: TGCAGCGGCGCAGGGGTACAGAACACTGAAGCTTTCTTT. The rearrangement uses TRBV29-1 and TRBJ1-1, with a weak D call TRBD1 (6 bases). Germline CDR1 is SQVTM and CDR2 is ANQGSEA. CDR3 length equals 13 residues. Trimming took 7 bases from V and 1 from J, leaving 13 bases between them.

In the case of this clonotype: A single base separates this from a much larger clone, so it may be a read error. The rearrangement links TRBV7-9 to TRBJ1-3, with D perhaps TRBD1 (6 bases). Looked up from germline, CDR1 is SEHNR and CDR2 is FQNEAQ (reference sequence). The CDR3 contains 11 residues. In nucleotides, the CDR3 is TGTGCCAGCAGCCCAGGGGACACCATGTATTTT. Amino acid sequence: CASSPGDTMYF.

This clonotype was seen ten or more times. The chain recombines TRBV7-9 with TRBJ2-1, with 8 bases aligning to TRBD2. After removal of 3 bases from V and 7 bases from J, the junction contained 8 bases not matched to a gene. The CDR3 loop spans 15 amino acids. Germline V CDR1 and CDR2: SEHNR, FQNEAQ (reference sequence). This chain's CDR3 is CASSFSGALENEQFF. The CDR3 DNA follows: TGTGCCAGCAGCTTTAGCGGGGCATTGGAGAATGAGCAGTTCTTC.

This clonotype was counted between two and nine times. The chain has TRBV5-4 and TRBJ1-3; D is uncertain. V was trimmed by 2 bases and J by 0 bases, leaving 15 bases between them. CDR1 and CDR2 from the germline V gene are SGHNT and YYREEE (reference sequence). The CDR3 is 17 amino acids. In DNA, the CDR3 is TGTGCCAGCAGCTTTGGACCTGGACGGTCCTCTGGAAACACCATATATTTT. Protein sequence: CASSFGPGRSSGNTIYF.

In the case of this clonotype: A read error may explain this, as a much larger clone is one base away. This chain joins TRBV12-5 and TRBJ1-5, with D maybe TRBD1 (5 bases). The CDR3 loop spans 13 amino acids. Germline V CDR1 and CDR2: LGHNT, FRNRAP. The CDR3 nucleotides are TGTGCTAGTGGCCCGACAGCTAATCAGCTCCAGCATTTT. Protein: CASGPTANQLQHF.

This clonotype was detected many times. In DNA, the CDR3 is TGTGCCAGCAGTTCTTTGCGGGAGGGAGACGAGCAGTACTTC. This gives the protein CASSSLREGDEQYF. V gene TRBV12-3 or TRBV12-4 combines with J gene TRBJ2-7, with 9 bases identical to TRBD2. V was clipped by 4 bases and J by 5 bases; unmatched bases: 6. The CDR3 has 14 amino acids.

This clonotype occurred a few times. This chain joins TRBV27 and TRBJ1-1; a possible D gene is TRBD1 (5 bases). The V end lost 3 bases, the J end lost 1 base, and 9 bases lay between the germline ends. The CDR3 is 14 amino acids. The germline gives CDR1 MNHEY, CDR2 SMNVEV (reference sequence). CDR3 amino acids: CASSFRATNTEAFF. CDR3 nucleotides: TGTGCCAGCAGTTTCAGGGCTACGAACACTGAAGCTTTCTTT.

In this sample, this clonotype turned up a few times. This chain connects TRBV7-3 to TRBJ2-2, with no clear D. The CDR3 sequence is 14 residues long. The ends were cut back, 4 bases at V and 5 bases at J, with 11 bases in the middle. Germline values: CDR1 SGHTA, CDR2 FQGTGA. In DNA, the CDR3 is TGTGCCAGCAGCTGGGTCGGCCTGACCGGGGAGCTGTTTTTT. Translating it yields CASSWVGLTGELFF.

Ten or more counts support this clonotype. The chain couples TRBV29-1 to TRBJ2-1; the match to TRBD1 covers 7 bases. J was trimmed by 9 bases and V by 0 bases; bases with no gene match: 11. The CDR3 is 15 residues long. Germline V CDR1 and CDR2: SQVTM, ANQGSEA. CDR3 bases: TGCAGCGTTGAAGAGGGGACAGCCACATACCCTGAGCAGTTCTTC. Encoded protein: CSVEEGTATYPEQFF.

On this clonotype: This may come from a read error, since a much larger clone is one base off. The rearrangement uses TRBV6-5 and TRBJ1-4; 8 positions agree with TRBD1. V lost 0 bases and J lost 6; bases outside the gene matches: 9. Germline lookup yields CDR1 MNHEY and CDR2 SVGAGI. This CDR3 is 17 amino acids long. CDR3 residues: CASSYSQPGQADEKLFF. The DNA for the CDR3 is TGTGCCAGCAGTTACTCTCAACCGGGACAGGCAGATGAAAAACTGTTTTTT.

This clonotype was observed many times. The chain carries TRBV19 and TRBJ2-1, with 10 bases lining up with TRBD1. The CDR3 runs to 15 residues. CDR1 is LNHDA, CDR2 SQIVND, per germline (reference sequence). The ends lost 5 bases at V and 4 bases at J; junction bases unmatched: 5. CDR3 protein: CASSAGTGDYNEQFF. In nucleotides, the CDR3 is TGTGCCAGTAGTGCCGGGACAGGGGATTACAATGAGCAGTTCTTC.

This clonotype was seen a handful of times. Germline and junction disagree at one end, which may indicate a read error. The CDR3 sequence: CDSSLSAGAGANVLAF. The CDR3, as DNA: TGTGACAGCAGCTTAAGTGCGGGGGCTGGGGCCAACGTCCTGGCTTTC. V is TRBV7-2 and J is TRBJ2-6; D possibly corresponds to TRBD2 (7 bases). Per germline, CDR1 SGHTA and CDR2 FQGNSA. The CDR3 is made up of 16 amino acids.

Regarding this clonotype: A much larger clone sits a single nucleotide away, making a read error possible. Because the CDR3 is missing its conserved closing phenylalanine or tryptophan, this is likely a read error. This chain links TRBV6-4 with TRBJ2-2; D is uncertain. The CDR3 sequence is 14 residues long. Germline values: CDR1 MRHNA, CDR2 SNTAGT. The V gene lost 2 bases and the J gene lost 6 bases, with 10 bases spanning the gap. CDR3 nucleotide sequence: TGTGCCAGCAGTGACGGCCAACCCGCCGGGGAGCTGTTTTCT. Protein product: CASSDGQPAGELFS.

This clonotype was recorded many times. The chain is built from TRBV4-3 and TRBJ2-3; 12 nucleotides align to TRBD2. This CDR3 is built from 16 residues. Germline CDR1 LGHNA, CDR2 YSLEER. The trim removed 0 bases at V and 4 bases at J, leaving 2 bases unmatched. CDR3 amino acids: CASSQDLAGGADTQYF. DNA of the CDR3: TGCGCCAGCAGCCAAGATCTAGCGGGAGGGGCAGATACGCAGTATTTT.

This clonotype was seen at least ten times. The chain has TRBV7-2 and TRBJ2-3; D not certain. This CDR3 has 18 amino acids. V dropped 2 bases and J dropped 2 bases, with 20 bases sitting between them. The V gene's germline CDR1 is SGHTA and CDR2 FQGNSA. The CDR3 here is CASSLSSYPLQNTDTQYF. Written as DNA, the CDR3 is TGTGCCAGCAGCTTAAGCTCCTACCCCCTTCAAAACACAGATACGCAGTATTTT.

Ten or more counts support this clonotype. The chain's CDR3 is CASEPGKSSGRRSETQYF. The DNA for the CDR3 is TGTGCCTCCGAACCCGGGAAGTCTAGCGGGAGACGGTCAGAGACCCAGTACTTC. The chain couples TRBV7-8 to TRBJ2-5; 10 bases agree with TRBD2. Germline V gives CDR1 SGHVS, CDR2 FQNEAQ. The CDR3 consists of 18 residues. V was clipped by 11 bases and J by 4 bases; unmatched bases: 22.

In this sample, this clonotype turned up many times. This chain links TRBV6-2 or TRBV6-3 with TRBJ2-1, with D perhaps matching TRBD1 or TRBD2 (6 bases each). Germline-derived CDR1 and CDR2 are MNHEY and SVGEGT. V lost 0 bases to trimming and J lost 3 bases, with 12 bases between them. The CDR3 has 16 amino acids. The CDR3 reads CASSYSRGGGYNEQFF. CDR3 nucleotides: TGTGCCAGCAGTTACTCGAGAGGGGGAGGCTACAATGAGCAGTTCTTC.

In its sample, this clonotype was seen a few times. J is TRBJ2-7 and V is TRBV28; D gene uncertain. CDR1 is MDHEN and CDR2 is SYDVKM in the germline V gene. Trimming left V 3 bases short and J 1 base short, with 7 bases between. The CDR3 has 13 residues. The CDR3 loop is CASSFRQSYEQYF. For the CDR3, the DNA is TGTGCCAGCAGTTTCAGGCAGTCCTACGAGCAGTACTTC.

The J gene is TRBJ1-1, the V gene TRBV20-1; D unresolved. Per germline, CDR1 DFQATT and CDR2 SNEGSKA (reference sequence). The CDR3 is made up of 11 amino acids. V was trimmed by 5 bases and J by 3 bases, leaving 7 bases between them. In nucleotides, the CDR3 is TGCAGTGCTCCGTCTTACACTGAAGCTTTCTTT. Amino acids: CSAPSYTEAFF.

Concerning this clonotype: The conserved phenylalanine or tryptophan normally closing the CDR3 is absent here, so this likely arose from a read error. The gene calls are TRBV7-9 and TRBJ2-1, with unresolved D. V gave up 1 base and J gave up 6 bases, with 13 bases separating them. Germline loops: CDR1 SEHNR, CDR2 FQNEAQ (reference sequence). This CDR3 comprises 15 residues. The CDR3 loop is CASSLVAFQSNEQFS. In DNA form, the CDR3 reads TGTGCCAGCAGCTTAGTGGCGTTTCAATCCAATGAGCAGTTCTCC.

This clonotype showed up many times. The rearrangement links TRBV10-2 to TRBJ1-6; no clear D gene. Looked up from germline, CDR1 is WSHSY and CDR2 is SAAADI. The length of the CDR3 is 16 residues. V lost 2 bases and J 0 bases, leaving 8 bases between the germline ends. CDR3 protein: CASSELGSSYNSPLHF. The CDR3 DNA reads TGCGCCAGCAGTGAGCTTGGGAGCTCCTATAATTCACCCCTCCACTTT.

The gene calls are TRBV28 and TRBJ2-3; maybe TRBD2 (5 bases). The CDR3 spans 13 residues. Germline values: CDR1 MDHEN, CDR2 SYDVKM. This chain's CDR3 is CVIHGGLTDTQYF. CDR3 in DNA: TGTGTCATCCATGGCGGACTCACAGATACGCAGTATTTT.

This clonotype showed up just a few times. This chain joins TRBV12-3 or TRBV12-4 and TRBJ1-3; a possible D gene is TRBD1 (6 bases). This CDR3 comprises 14 residues. The V end lost 7 bases, the J end lost 0 bases, and 10 bases lay between the germline ends. CDR3: CASIGQTSGNTIYF. CDR3 coding DNA: TGTGCCAGCATTGGACAGACCTCTGGAAACACCATATATTTT.

This clonotype counts as medium-sized. The V gene is TRBV14, the J gene TRBJ2-1, with TRBD2 as a possible D gene (6 bases). This CDR3 contains 15 residues. V lost 2 bases, J lost 7 bases, and 15 bases lay in between. CDR1 and CDR2 (germline): SGHDN, FVKESK. CDR3 protein: CASSQLPREINEQFF. The CDR3 region has the DNA TGTGCCAGCAGCCAACTACCCCGGGAGATTAATGAGCAGTTCTTC.

This clonotype was picked up many times. The chain employs TRBV7-2 and TRBJ1-4; the match to TRBD1 covers 8 bases. The CDR3 extends over 15 amino acids. Losses at the gene ends were 1 base for V and 3 bases for J; bases not matched to a gene: 1. In germline, CDR1 is SGHTA, CDR2 FQGNSA. The CDR3 reads CASSLGGQANEKLFF. Written as DNA, the CDR3 is TGTGCCAGCAGCTTAGGGGGACAGGCTAATGAAAAACTGTTTTTT.

This clonotype has a count of ten or more. The chain uses TRBV2 and TRBJ2-3; D not certain. Germline-derived CDR1 and CDR2 are SNHLY and FYNNEI. Trimming pared 1 base from V and 3 bases from J, leaving 2 bases between. CDR3 length: 12 residues. The CDR3 sequence is CASSEVTDTQYF. The CDR3, as DNA: TGTGCCAGCAGTGAAGTGACAGATACGCAGTATTTT.

This clonotype has a count of ten or more. CDR3 nucleotide sequence: TGCGCCAGCAGCGGACCGGGACCCAACGCTCCAACCTCCTACAATGAGCAGTTCTTC. Encoded protein: CASSGPGPNAPTSYNEQFF. The gene calls are TRBV5-1 and TRBJ2-1; D may be TRBD1 or TRBD2 (5 bases each). CDR3 length: 19 amino acids. Deletions cut 4 bases from V and 0 bases from J, with 23 bases between. Germline V gene sequence: CDR1 SGHRS, CDR2 YFSETQ.

This clonotype has ten or more counts. The genes are TRBV15 and TRBJ2-3; 9 nucleotides line up with TRBD2. Germline CDR1 reads LNHNV; CDR2 reads YYDKDF (reference sequence). CDR3 length: 18 amino acids. V was clipped by 1 base and J by 1 base; unmatched bases: 9. Here the CDR3 DNA reads TGTGCCACCAGCAGAGGTGGCGGGAGGGCCGGTGGCACAGATACGCAGTATTTT. Translating gives CATSRGGGRAGGTDTQYF.

Notes on this clonotype: No conserved phenylalanine or tryptophan ends this CDR3, so it is likely a read error. The rearrangement links TRBV20-1 to TRBJ1-1, with TRBD1 as a possible D gene (5 bases). CDR1 is DFQATT and CDR2 is SNEGSKA in the germline V gene (reference sequence). Trimming removed 5 bases at V and 5 bases at J, with 18 bases between. This CDR3 region has 14 residues. The CDR3 region has the DNA TGCAGTGCTGCACTGGGACGGGAGGGGACTGAAGCTTTCGTT. Translation: CSAALGREGTEAFV.